Following are 8 T cell receptor beta chains from one sample sequenced in a study of control samples from healthy donors and cancer patients (dated by TCRdb to the early 2020s). Library construction relied on the immunoSEQ multiplex PCR assay. This immuneACCESS table, as held by TCRdb, lists in-frame sequences with V and J called but not all clones. Of the missing ones, under half trace to an unresolved V gene in checked studies; the others have no known cause. The sample table holds 120,000 or so clones, of which 89% were seen once. The top ten clonotypes cover around 40% of the sample. The sequencing input was blood. The receptor set was obtained from a man between 45 and 60 years old in good health.

This clone is a singleton in its sample. The rearrangement links TRBV10-2 to TRBJ1-3; unclear D gene. Germline V CDR1 and CDR2: WSHSY, SAAADI. CDR3 length equals 12 residues. V lost 7 bases, J lost 4 bases, and 8 bases lay in between. The CDR3: CASTGEGNTIYF. The CDR3 DNA reads TGCGCCAGCACCGGGGAGGGAAACACCATATATTTT.

In its sample, this clone was seen once. This chain uses TRBV5-1 with TRBJ1-1; 9 nucleotides align to TRBD1. Germline CDR1 reads SGHRS; CDR2 reads YFSETQ. Germline trimming cut 5 bases from V and 7 bases from J; bases unmatched to any gene: 9. This CDR3 contains 14 residues. CDR3 DNA: TGCGCCAGCAGACCCGGACAGGGGAAGGGTGAAGCTTTCTTT. Protein product: CASRPGQGKGEAFF. Drawing the rest from reference TRBV5-1 and TRBJ1-1, the complete variable domain is KAGVTQTPRYLIKTRGQQVTLSCSPISGHRSVSWYQQTPGQGLQFLFEYFSETQRNKGNFPGRFSGRQFSNSRSEMNVSTLELGDSALYLCASRPGQGKGEAFFGQGTRLTVV.

This chain joins TRBV27 and TRBJ1-6; possibly TRBD1 for D (6 bases). CDR1 is MNHEY and CDR2 is SMNVEV in the germline V gene (reference sequence). V dropped 5 bases and J dropped 4 bases, with 15 bases sitting between them. There are 16 residues in the CDR3. The CDR3 DNA reads TGTGCCAGCAGTCTATACCACAGGGAGTATAATTCACCCCTCCACTTT. This encodes CASSLYHREYNSPLHF.

The chain joins TRBV9 to TRBJ1-1; possible D gene TRBD1, 5 bases. The CDR3 totals 15 residues. With 1 base removed from V and 1 base from J, the gap between germline ends came to 11 bases. Germline V lookup: CDR1 SGDLS, CDR2 YYNGEE. For the CDR3, the DNA is TGTGCCAGCAGCGTATCGGACAATTCGAACACTGAAGCTTTCTTT. The encoded protein is CASSVSDNSNTEAFF. The full variable domain, rest sourced from reference TRBV9 and TRBJ1-1, is DSGVTQTPKHLITATGQRVTLRCSPRSGDLSVYWYQQSLDQGLQFLIQYYNGEERAKGNILERFSAQQFPDLHSELNLSSLELGDSALYFCASSVSDNSNTEAFFGQGTRLTVV.

The genes are TRBV28 and TRBJ1-5; unclear D gene. The V end lost 2 bases, the J end lost 0 bases, and 11 bases lay between the germline ends. The CDR3 runs 16 residues. Germline CDR1 MDHEN, CDR2 SYDVKM. CDR3 sequence (DNA): TGTGCCAGCAGTTTACCGCCGGGGTTTAGCAATCAGCCCCAGCATTTT. It codes for CASSLPPGFSNQPQHF.

This chain links TRBV5-6 with TRBJ1-2; D is perhaps TRBD1 (6 bases). Trimming removed 2 bases at V and 4 bases at J, with 15 bases between. The germline gives CDR1 SGHDT, CDR2 YYEEEE. The CDR3 totals 15 residues. In nucleotides, the CDR3 is TGTGCCAGCAGCTTACAGGGAACTTGGGGCTATGGCTACACCTTC. Encoded protein: CASSLQGTWGYGYTF.

The count of this clone is one. The chain couples TRBV2 to TRBJ1-4; no reliable D call. In germline, CDR1 is SNHLY, CDR2 FYNNEI. This CDR3 is built from 13 residues. Trimming took off 0 bases at V and 15 bases at J, with 14 bases between the two ends. CDR3 sequence reads: CASSEARGPVVFF. In DNA form, the CDR3 reads TGTGCCAGCAGTGAAGCGCGGGGTCCGGTAGTGTTTTTT. Full variable domain (remainder filled in from reference TRBV2 and TRBJ1-4): EPEVTQTPSHQVTQMGQEVILRCVPISNHLYFYWYRQILGQKVEFLVSFYNNEISEKSEIFDDQFSVERPDGSNFTLKIRSTKLEDSAMYFCASSEARGPVVFFGSGTQLSVL.

V and J are TRBV9 and TRBJ2-5, with 10 nucleotides matching TRBD1. Germline CDR1 SGDLS, CDR2 YYNGEE. The trim removed 3 bases at V and 4 bases at J, leaving 6 bases unmatched. This CDR3 contains 15 residues. CDR3 bases: TGTGCCAGCAGCGGGGGACAGGGGCCTCCAGAGACCCAGTACTTC. This gives the protein CASSGGQGPPETQYF.